Listed here are 15 T cell receptor beta chains from one sample, sequenced in a study of T cell responses to AZD1222 COVID-19 vaccine. This table comes from immunoSEQ multiplex PCR, and its TCRdb copy is limited to in-frame clones, with some not included. The sample records 75,000 to 100,000 clones, around nine tenths being singletons. The sample was peripheral blood, taken 28 days after the second AZD1222 dose. The receptors here all came from an adult who received the AZD1222 COVID-19 vaccine.

The V and J genes are TRBV7-9 and TRBJ1-1; 10 positions agree with TRBD1. This CDR3 has 15 amino acids. Trimming at V came to 4 bases and at J to 4 bases, leaving 6 bases not matched to a gene. Germline CDR1 SEHNR, CDR2 FQNEAQ (reference sequence). In DNA, the CDR3 is TGTGCCAGCAGCTCTAGGACAGGGGGTGTCACTGAAGCTTTCTTT. It specifies CASSSRTGGVTEAFF.

V is TRBV6-4 and J is TRBJ1-5; D uncertain. There are 13 residues in the CDR3. Trimming pared 2 bases from V and 3 bases from J, leaving 5 bases between. Germline V CDR1 and CDR2: MRHNA, SNTAGT. The CDR3 bases are TGTGCCAGCAGTGACAGGGTCAATCAGCCCCAGCATTTT. Translating gives CASSDRVNQPQHF.

The chain is built from TRBV6-5 and TRBJ1-2; TRBD1 matches at 7 bases. Trimming at V came to 7 bases and at J to 4 bases, leaving 9 bases not matched to a gene. The CDR3 contains 14 residues. Looked up from germline, CDR1 is MNHEY and CDR2 is SVGAGI. CDR3: CASTLGGASYGYTF. Written as DNA, the CDR3 is TGTGCCAGCACCTTAGGGGGCGCGAGCTATGGCTACACCTTC.

This clone is categorized as medium-sized (0.01 to 0.1%). The CDR3 bases are TGTGCCAGCAGCACCGGGACAGCAAGCCAAGAGACCCAGTACTTC. Its protein is CASSTGTASQETQYF. The chain couples TRBV27 to TRBJ2-5, with 7 nucleotides matching TRBD1. The CDR3 runs to 15 residues. Trimming at V came to 6 bases and at J to 1 base, leaving 8 bases not matched to a gene. CDR1 MNHEY and CDR2 SMNVEV come from the germline V gene (reference sequence).

The genes are TRBV7-9 and TRBJ1-2; TRBD1 agrees at 9 bases. CDR1 is SEHNR and CDR2 is FQNEAQ in the germline V gene (reference sequence). This CDR3 is 13 amino acids long. The junction had 5 bases not matched to a gene; V was cut back by 5 bases and J by 7 bases. The CDR3 DNA is TGTGCCAGCAGCCCCGGGACAGGGTTTGGCTACACCTTC. Translated: CASSPGTGFGYTF. Complete variable domain (other parts from reference TRBV7-9 and TRBJ1-2): DTGVSQNPRHKITKRGQNVTFRCDPISEHNRLYWYRQTLGQGPEFLTYFQNEAQLEKSRLLSDRFSAERPKGSFSTLEIQRTEQGDSAMYLCASSPGTGFGYTFGSGTRLTVV.

V gene TRBV10-3 combines with J gene TRBJ1-5; a weak D match, TRBD1 (5 bases). CDR1 is ENHRY and CDR2 is SYGVKD in the germline V gene. The CDR3 extends over 16 amino acids. V was clipped by 0 bases and J by 3 bases, with 12 bases between them. This chain's CDR3 is CAISESVGDLNQPQHF. The CDR3 DNA reads as TGTGCCATCAGTGAGTCGGTCGGGGACCTCAATCAGCCCCAGCATTTT.

The chain combines TRBV4-1 with TRBJ1-4; 10 bases match TRBD1. The CDR3 runs to 15 residues. The germline V gene has CDR1 MGHRA and CDR2 YSYEKL. Unmatched junction bases numbered 7, after V lost 1 base and J lost 11 bases. The CDR3 bases are TGCGCCAGCAGCCAAGTGGGACAGGGGCCTTCCAAACTGTTTTTT. Amino acid sequence: CASSQVGQGPSKLFF.

The chain is built from TRBV6-5 and TRBJ1-6, with a possible D match to TRBD1 (5 bases). The CDR3 runs 14 residues. From germline, CDR1 is MNHEY and CDR2 SVGAGI. Trimming removed 7 bases at V and 8 bases at J, with 15 bases between. CDR3 DNA sequence: TGTGCCAGCAATCGCGGGGGAGAGGATTCACCCCTCCACTTT. This codes for CASNRGGEDSPLHF.

The chain has TRBV14 and TRBJ1-5; 7 nucleotides line up with TRBD1. The CDR3 runs 19 residues. The V and J ends lost 4 bases and 5 bases, in that order; junction bases with no gene match: 20. Looked up from germline, CDR1 is SGHDN and CDR2 is FVKESK. CDR3 in DNA: TGTGCCAGCAGCCCTGAAATATGGACAGGCCTATTAAGGGATCAGCCCCAGCATTTT. Translation: CASSPEIWTGLLRDQPQHF.

The genes are TRBV5-1 and TRBJ2-1, with D possibly being TRBD1 (5 bases). The CDR3 is 15 residues long. V was pared by 4 bases and J by 4 bases, with 15 bases between. Germline-derived CDR1 and CDR2 are SGHRS and YFSETQ. The CDR3 region has the DNA TGCGCCAGCAGCAGAATCGGACAATCTTACAATGAGCAGTTCTTC. Translated: CASSRIGQSYNEQFF. Full variable domain (outside the CDR3, taken from reference TRBV5-1 and TRBJ2-1): KAGVTQTPRYLIKTRGQQVTLSCSPISGHRSVSWYQQTPGQGLQFLFEYFSETQRNKGNFPGRFSGRQFSNSRSEMNVSTLELGDSALYLCASSRIGQSYNEQFFGPGTRLTVL.

The chain uses TRBV19 and TRBJ1-4; D is unclear. Per germline, CDR1 LNHDA and CDR2 SQIVND (reference sequence). Trimming stripped 4 bases from V and 8 bases from J, with 14 bases between. The CDR3 runs 14 residues. The CDR3 coding sequence is TGTGCCAGTAGTAACTCCCTAGCTCGGGAAAAACTGTTTTTT. It codes for CASSNSLAREKLFF.

This clone has a handful of counts. The chain carries TRBV19 and TRBJ2-7; D remains unclear. The V gene's germline CDR1 is LNHDA and CDR2 SQIVND (reference sequence). Trimming took off 4 bases at V and 3 bases at J, with 10 bases between the two ends. There are 13 residues in the CDR3. This chain's CDR3 is CASSKQVNYEQYF. The CDR3 nucleotides are TGTGCCAGTAGTAAGCAGGTGAACTACGAGCAGTACTTC.

The CDR3 spells CASSPDSNSPLHF. As DNA, the CDR3 is TGTGCCAGCAGCCCCGACAGCAATTCACCCCTCCACTTT. The chain carries TRBV6-2 or TRBV6-3 and TRBJ1-6, with D possibly matching TRBD1 (5 bases). Germline CDR1 MNHEY, CDR2 SVGEGT. This CDR3 is built from 13 residues. Trimming took off 6 bases at V and 7 bases at J, with 10 bases between the two ends.

The chain has TRBV6-5 and TRBJ1-2; D is uncertain. The CDR3 is 13 residues long. V lost 4 bases to trimming and J lost 8 bases, with 14 bases between them. Germline CDR1 MNHEY, CDR2 SVGAGI. The CDR3 sequence is CASSSSGSGGYTF. In DNA, the CDR3 is TGTGCCAGCAGTTCATCGGGGTCCGGCGGCTACACCTTC.

V gene TRBV11-3 combines with J gene TRBJ2-5; no firm D call. This CDR3 comprises 12 residues. V lost 10 bases and J 4 bases, leaving 13 bases between the germline ends. Germline CDR1 and CDR2: SGHNT and YENEEA. Here the CDR3 reads CATSVGRETQYF. As DNA, the CDR3 is TGTGCCACCTCGGTGGGAAGAGAGACCCAGTACTTC.